These 17 T cell receptor beta chains were all obtained from the same sample, sequenced in a study of cytomegalovirus exposure and HLA in healthy donors. Primers for the PCR totalled 60 Vbeta and 13 Jbeta. Produced via immunoSEQ multiplex PCR; TCRdb's table is partial and in-frame only. The sample lists about 180,000 clones, around 84% occurring once. Input material: PBMCs. All receptors derive from a girl aged 2-10 years in good health and CMV-seropositive.

The chain uses TRBV9 and TRBJ2-7; possible D gene TRBD1, 6 bases. The CDR3 runs to 15 residues. V lost 3 bases and J 2 bases, leaving 15 bases between the germline ends. Germline lookup yields CDR1 SGDLS and CDR2 YYNGEE. The CDR3 DNA is TGTGCCAGCAGCGCCACAGGGAGCCCCACCTACGAGCAGTACTTC. Amino acid sequence: CASSATGSPTYEQYF.

This chain links TRBV20-1 with TRBJ1-1, with D unclear. From germline, CDR1 is DFQATT and CDR2 SNEGSKA (reference sequence). CDR3 length: 11 amino acids. Trimming took 2 bases from V and 8 from J, leaving 9 bases between them. CDR3 amino acids: CSARNYLEAFF. The CDR3 DNA reads TGCAGTGCTAGAAATTATTTGGAAGCTTTCTTT.

The genes are TRBV4-1 and TRBJ2-6; 11 bases are shared with TRBD2. J lost 0 bases, V lost 0 bases, and 4 bases had no gene match. CDR1 MGHRA and CDR2 YSYEKL come from the germline V gene. CDR3 length equals 19 residues. The CDR3 is CASSQETSGTYSGANVLTF. In DNA, the CDR3 is TGCGCCAGCAGCCAAGAGACTAGCGGGACCTACTCTGGGGCCAACGTCCTGACTTTC.

V is TRBV7-9 and J is TRBJ1-2; 9 bases agree with TRBD1. The V gene's germline CDR1 is SEHNR and CDR2 FQNEAQ (reference sequence). The CDR3 sequence is 14 residues long. V dropped 1 base and J dropped 7; count of bases not matched to a gene: 4. The CDR3 DNA is TGTGCCAGCAGCTTAGGGACAGGGGCCGGTGGCTACACCTTC. Amino acids: CASSLGTGAGGYTF.

This clone was observed a few times. This chain links TRBV27 with TRBJ2-7; TRBD2 might be the D (7 bases). Germline V gene lookup returns CDR1 MNHEY and CDR2 SMNVEV (reference sequence). The CDR3 runs to 13 residues. V lost 5 bases and J lost 6, with 14 bases in between. In DNA, the CDR3 is TGTGCCAGCAGTAGTCGGGGGGCAGGCGAGCAGTACTTC. Protein product: CASSSRGAGEQYF.

The chain is built from TRBV7-9 and TRBJ2-6, with a tentative D call TRBD1 (5 bases). V was cut by 4 bases and J by 2 bases, with 21 bases left in between. The CDR3 contains 19 residues. CDR1 SEHNR and CDR2 FQNEAQ come from the germline V gene (reference sequence). CDR3 nucleotide sequence: TGTGCCAGCAGCTCACATACCATAACAGGATTAACTGGGGCCAACGTCCTGACTTTC. It is translated as CASSSHTITGLTGANVLTF.

The V and J genes are TRBV6-1 and TRBJ1-2, with 9 bases matching TRBD1. In germline, CDR1 is MNHNS, CDR2 SASEGT. The CDR3 extends over 17 amino acids. Trimming took 2 bases from V and 0 from J; bases not matched to a gene: 7. The CDR3 nucleotides are TGTGCCAGCAGTGAATTTGGGACAGGGAGGTCTAACTATGGCTACACCTTC. Translation gives CASSEFGTGRSNYGYTF.

In DNA form, the CDR3 reads TGTGCCAGCAGCTTAGATTTCAGAGGGGGAGATACGCAGTATTTT. The encoded protein is CASSLDFRGGDTQYF. This rearrangement joins TRBV11-2 to TRBJ2-3; D might be TRBD1 (6 bases). Trimming took 0 bases from V and 5 from J, leaving 12 bases between them. Germline CDR1 and CDR2: SGHAT and FQNNGV. The CDR3 contains 15 residues.

The chain joins TRBV18 to TRBJ2-3; 12 bases are a match to TRBD2. Germline V gene sequence: CDR1 KGHSH, CDR2 LQKENI. Trimming cost V 3 bases and J 4 bases; bases outside gene matches: 5. The CDR3 contains 16 residues. CDR3 protein: CASSPRLAGEADTQYF. The CDR3 DNA sequence: TGTGCCAGCTCACCCCGACTAGCGGGGGAGGCAGATACGCAGTATTTT.

This clone has more than one count but fewer than ten. The chain has TRBV5-1 and TRBJ1-4, with D possibly TRBD1 on 5 matching bases. Germline V lookup: CDR1 SGHRS, CDR2 YFSETQ. Trimming stripped 3 bases from V and 4 bases from J, with 19 bases between. CDR3 length: 17 residues. In DNA form, the CDR3 reads TGCGCCAGCAGCTACAGAGTGGGGACGGGAGATAATGAAAAACTGTTTTTT. Translation gives CASSYRVGTGDNEKLFF.

This rearrangement joins TRBV5-1 to TRBJ2-7; 8 bases fit TRBD1. CDR1 SGHRS and CDR2 YFSETQ come from the germline V gene. With V trimmed by 3 bases and J by 4 bases, 12 bases remained unmatched. This CDR3 region has 16 residues. The CDR3 sequence is CASSSETGVVVYEQYF. DNA of the CDR3: TGCGCCAGCAGCTCCGAGACAGGGGTTGTGGTTTACGAGCAGTACTTC.

J is TRBJ1-1 and V is TRBV28; TRBD1 matches 9 bases. With V trimmed by 10 bases and J by 3 bases, 12 bases remained unmatched. The CDR3 spans 15 residues. CDR1 and CDR2 (germline): MDHEN, SYDVKM. The CDR3 reads CATKGHTGGDTEAFF. In DNA, the CDR3 is TGTGCCACCAAAGGCCATACAGGGGGCGACACTGAAGCTTTCTTT.

The rearrangement joins TRBV15 to TRBJ1-4; no clear D gene. Trimming took 3 bases from V and 11 from J, leaving 28 bases between them. The germline gives CDR1 LNHNV, CDR2 YYDKDF (reference sequence). The CDR3 is made up of 18 amino acids. CDR3 residues: CATSRSNGGIVKVGKLFF. CDR3 DNA sequence: TGTGCCACCAGCAGGTCAAACGGAGGGATCGTTAAGGTTGGCAAACTGTTTTTT.

The genes are TRBV27 and TRBJ1-5; D is possibly TRBD1 (6 bases). Germline V gene lookup returns CDR1 MNHEY and CDR2 SMNVEV (reference sequence). V was cut by 8 bases and J by 3 bases, with 20 bases left in between. The CDR3 runs 16 residues. The CDR3 here is CASRPSGGADNQPQHF. CDR3 in DNA: TGTGCCAGCCGTCCTTCGGGGGGGGCGGACAATCAGCCCCAGCATTTT.

The chain employs TRBV2 and TRBJ1-1; D perhaps matches TRBD1 (5 bases). This CDR3 is 15 amino acids long. Germline assignment: CDR1 SNHLY and CDR2 FYNNEI. The V and J ends lost 1 base and 3 bases respectively, with 12 bases between them. In DNA form, the CDR3 reads TGTGCCAGCAGTGAAGACAGGCCGTGGGACACTGAAGCTTTCTTT. Amino acids: CASSEDRPWDTEAFF.

The chain has TRBV10-3 and TRBJ2-2; perhaps TRBD2 as D (6 bases). V lost 10 bases to trimming and J lost 5 bases, with 14 bases between them. Germline values: CDR1 ENHRY, CDR2 SYGVKD. CDR3 length: 13 residues. The CDR3 DNA reads TGTGCCACACGGGAGCCGGGGACCGGGGAGCTGTTTTTT. Translating gives CATREPGTGELFF.

V and J are TRBV4-1 and TRBJ2-2; maybe TRBD1 (6 bases). The V gene lost 5 bases and the J gene lost 7 bases, with 8 bases spanning the gap. The CDR3 runs 12 residues. The germline gives CDR1 MGHRA, CDR2 YSYEKL. The CDR3, as DNA: TGCGCCAGCAGCTTACAGGGCGGGGAGCTGTTTTTT. Residues: CASSLQGGELFF.